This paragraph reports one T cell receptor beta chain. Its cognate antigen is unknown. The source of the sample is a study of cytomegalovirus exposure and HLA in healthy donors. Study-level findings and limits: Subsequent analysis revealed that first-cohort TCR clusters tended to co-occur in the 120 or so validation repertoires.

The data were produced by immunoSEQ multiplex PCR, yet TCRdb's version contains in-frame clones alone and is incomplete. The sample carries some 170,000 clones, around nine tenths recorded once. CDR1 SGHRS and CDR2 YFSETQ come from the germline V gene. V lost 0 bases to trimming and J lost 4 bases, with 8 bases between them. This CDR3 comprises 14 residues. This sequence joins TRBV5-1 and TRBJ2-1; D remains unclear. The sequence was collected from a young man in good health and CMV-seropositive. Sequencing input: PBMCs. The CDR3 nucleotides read TGCGCCAGCAGCTTGGACTTGATTTACAATGAGCAGTTCTTC. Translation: CASSLDLIYNEQFF.